The 8 T cell receptor beta chains below come from one sample, sequenced in a study of control samples from healthy donors and cancer patients. Profiled with immunoSEQ multiplex PCR; TCRdb holds only in-frame clones, not every one. The repertoire has tens of thousands of clones, approximately 90% of them found once; the top ten carry roughly 0.8%. Material: PBMCs. Receptors were obtained from a man younger than 45 with colorectal cancer.

The rearrangement uses TRBV6-5 and TRBJ2-5; 8 nucleotides match TRBD1. With V trimmed by 6 bases and J by 2 bases, 5 bases remained unmatched. CDR1 MNHEY and CDR2 SVGAGI come from the germline V gene. CDR3 length: 14 amino acids. CDR3 nucleotide sequence: TGTGCCAGCAGCGGCACAGGGGGACAAGAGACCCAGTACTTC. Residues: CASSGTGGQETQYF.

The rearrangement joins TRBV6-5 to TRBJ1-1; 8 bases map to TRBD1. With 7 bases clipped from V and 4 bases from J, the junction kept 11 bases outside the gene matches. In germline, CDR1 is MNHEY, CDR2 SVGAGI. The CDR3 is 15 residues long. CDR3 amino acids: CASTYKPDRVTEAFF. As DNA, the CDR3 is TGTGCCAGCACATACAAACCGGACAGGGTCACTGAAGCTTTCTTT.

The CDR3 sequence is CAISGRGQIEQYV. CDR3 DNA: TGTGCCATCAGTGGGAGGGGACAAATTGAGCAGTACGTC. This chain connects TRBV10-3 to TRBJ2-7; the D call may be TRBD1 or TRBD2 (6 bases each). CDR1 ENHRY and CDR2 SYGVKD come from the germline V gene. The CDR3 sequence is 13 residues long. The V and J ends lost 4 bases and 7 bases respectively, with 14 bases between them.

Here the CDR3 reads CASSSLGLASQETQYF. Written as DNA, the CDR3 is TGTGCCAGCAGCTCTTTGGGGCTAGCGAGTCAAGAGACCCAGTACTTC. The gene calls are TRBV7-8 and TRBJ2-5; tentative D call: TRBD2 (6 bases). The CDR3 is 16 amino acids. Germline CDR1 and CDR2: SGHVS and FQNEAQ. Trimming removed 4 bases from V and 2 bases from J, with 17 bases in between.

The chain has TRBV10-2 and TRBJ2-1, with 9 bases that match TRBD2. The CDR3 runs to 15 residues. Trimming at V came to 6 bases and at J to 5 bases, leaving 8 bases not matched to a gene. CDR1 is WSHSY and CDR2 is SAAADI in the germline V gene. The CDR3 DNA reads TGCGCCAGCAGGGGCGGGGGGGCCGAGGACAATGAGCAGTTCTTC. It encodes CASRGGGAEDNEQFF.

J is TRBJ2-3 and V is TRBV24-1; the match to TRBD1 covers 9 bases. Germline assignment: CDR1 KGHDR and CDR2 SFDVKD. This CDR3 comprises 17 residues. The V and J ends lost 4 bases and 4 bases, in that order; junction bases with no gene match: 11. The CDR3 here is CATSDPIPDRGPDTQYF. The CDR3 region has the DNA TGTGCCACCAGTGACCCAATACCGGACAGGGGCCCAGATACGCAGTATTTT.

Turning to this clone: This same CDR3 is encoded by further DNA sequences in the sample. The J gene is TRBJ1-1, the V gene TRBV5-4; TRBD1 might be the D (5 bases). The CDR3 runs 14 residues. V lost 1 base to trimming and J lost 0 bases, with 7 bases between them. Per the germline V gene, CDR1 is SGHNT and CDR2 is YYREEE (reference sequence). This CDR3 reads CASSLPGMNTEAFF. CDR3 coding DNA: TGTGCCAGCAGCTTGCCAGGGATGAACACTGAAGCTTTCTTT.

Note on this clone: Other DNA sequences in this sample translate to the same CDR3. CDR3 coding DNA: TGTGCCAGCAGCTTGGGACCGGATTCACCCCTCCACTTT. Encoded protein: CASSLGPDSPLHF. The chain employs TRBV7-8 and TRBJ1-6, with D possibly being TRBD1 (5 bases). The germline V and J ends were trimmed by 3 bases and 8 bases, with 8 bases remaining between them. The CDR3 sequence is 13 residues long. Germline loops: CDR1 SGHVS, CDR2 FQNEAQ.